This T cell receptor (beta chain) was retrieved from a study of shared clonotypes between healthy human individuals. Running of the assay took place at deep level. Method: immunoSEQ multiplex PCR; TCRdb's copy keeps in-frame clones and lacks some. The data show some 1,100,000 clones, 75% to 85% seen once. General study results and limits: Memory subsets generally showed lower estimated richness than naive subsets.

Germline CDR1 SGDLS, CDR2 YYNGEE. The V end was cut by 2 bases, the J end by 5 bases, with 14 bases between. This CDR3 spans 15 amino acids. Regarding this clone: The antigen remains unidentified.

The TCR was taken from a man aged 18-30 years in good health. Some clones in this sample may be carry-over from other donors' samples. The gene calls are TRBV9 and TRBJ2-1; D might be TRBD2 (5 bases). Sequences were obtained from memory CD4+ T cells from PBMCs. Subset denoted: CD45RA-negative fraction. The CDR3 DNA is TGTGCCAGCAGCGTCTCCGGGATTCCCAACAATGAGCAGTTCTTC. This gives the protein CASSVSGIPNNEQFF.